This T cell receptor (beta chain) was documented in a study of cytomegalovirus exposure and HLA in healthy donors. Study findings and constraints: Reportedly, a later analysis found an Asian-associated ancestry cluster had fewer N-insertions than the approximately 670-donor mean. Associated with cytomegalovirus, according to the listing, were some 150 TCR beta chains. HLA alleles showed associations with about 15,000 TCR beta sequences in a later analysis, at a 0.05 false discovery rate. Later analysis showed most CMV-associated TCR beta chains appearing HLA-restricted.

The PCR was carried out with 60 Vbeta primers and 13 Jbeta primers. Data came from immunoSEQ multiplex PCR; TCRdb stores just in-frame clones and leaves some out. The sample contains under 200,000 clones, around 80% of which appear only once. After removal of 0 bases from V and 5 bases from J, the junction contained 6 bases not matched to a gene. The CDR3 has 15 residues. The germline V gene has CDR1 SGHRS and CDR2 YFSETQ. There are a few counts of this clone. What it binds is unknown. This clonotype originated in a man aged 40-50 years in good health and CMV-seronegative. Sequencing used PBMCs. The chain employs TRBV5-1 and TRBJ2-5, with 8 bases lining up with TRBD2. In DNA, the CDR3 is TGCGCCAGCAGCTTGGGACTAGCGTATAGTGAGACCCAGTACTTC. It specifies CASSLGLAYSETQYF.